The rows below give T cell receptor beta chains drawn from one sample of a study of blood T cells in healthy people across ages. TCRdb ran MiXCR on the 5' RACE reads and lists one entry per CDR3 protein. The data hold 700,000 or so distinct CDR3 sequences, with 22% observed a single time. The sequenced material came from blood. Receptors originate from a man in his sixties or seventies in good health. The CDR3 runs from the conserved cysteine through the conserved F or W. Fields, in order: J gene, D gene, V gene, CDR3 protein. A D gene is named only where the DNA matches it firmly.

TRBJ2-7	.	TRBV6-6	CASSHRVQGLSHEQYF
TRBJ1-5	TRBD1	TRBV2	CASSFGQGRNQPQHF
TRBJ1-1	.	TRBV12-3/TRBV12-4	CASSFPPRTEAFF
TRBJ1-4	TRBD1	TRBV12-3/TRBV12-4	CASSWSGGDEKLFF
TRBJ2-7	TRBD1	TRBV6-6	CASRTGHGSYEQYF
TRBJ1-1	.	TRBV27	CASSLTGVLTEAFF
TRBJ1-4	.	TRBV12-3/TRBV12-4	CASTRDLNEKLFF
.	TRBD2	TRBV29-1	CSVVSGISLYNEQFF
TRBJ2-7	.	TRBV2	CASGLDGYYEQYF
TRBJ2-6	TRBD1	TRBV19	CASKQGAAGANVLTF
TRBJ1-2	.	TRBV6-5	CASSYLGLGYGYTF
TRBJ1-4	.	TRBV5-1	CASSGRGVTTNEKLFF
TRBJ1-6	.	TRBV5-1	CASSLEGESNSPLHF
TRBJ2-1	TRBD2	TRBV6-5	CASAWRGGPNEQFF
TRBJ2-5	TRBD2	TRBV5-1	CASSLASGAQETQYF
TRBJ2-1	TRBD2	TRBV7-2	CASKTSGAYNEQFF
TRBJ1-4	.	TRBV7-2	CASSLVSTETNEKLFF
.	.	TRBV28	CASGTQGLNLFEQFF
TRBJ2-3	TRBD2	TRBV20-1	CSASPLAGGDTDTQYF
TRBJ2-6	.	TRBV7-2	CASSLGQGANVLTF
TRBJ2-7	.	TRBV20-1	CSASSRGDPYEQYF
TRBJ2-7	TRBD2	TRBV24-1	CATSDSRTSGITYEQYF
TRBJ1-6	.	TRBV3-1	CASSQEVFSSPLHF
TRBJ2-5	TRBD2	TRBV3-1	CASNLPGLARETQYF
TRBJ2-3	TRBD1	TRBV6-1	CASSVFGSGGTDTQYF
TRBJ1-6	TRBD1	TRBV7-6	CASSLGNRGSPLHF
TRBJ1-3	.	TRBV30	CAAGRQGNTIYF
TRBJ1-6	.	TRBV5-1	CASSLSDRSSPLHF
TRBJ1-1	.	TRBV6-4	CASSANRVGEAFF
TRBJ2-1	TRBD2	TRBV5-6	CASSGGDFSNEQFF
TRBJ1-5	.	TRBV28	CASRGTANQPQHF
TRBJ2-1	.	TRBV25-1	CASSQNYNEQFF
TRBJ2-2	TRBD2	TRBV7-6	CASSSGLARTGELFF
TRBJ2-5	.	TRBV3-1	CASSQEGGILGGETQYF
TRBJ1-4	.	TRBV12-3/TRBV12-4	CASSLGSWTRNEKLFF
TRBJ2-5	.	TRBV19	CASSIAETQYF
TRBJ2-3	.	TRBV20-1	CSASWANPDTQYF
TRBJ2-1	TRBD2	TRBV7-9	CASSSLLAGGSYNEQFF
TRBJ2-3	.	TRBV5-1	CASSLFGSTDTQYF
.	TRBD1	TRBV7-2	CASSTGTGGFDEQFF
TRBJ2-1	.	TRBV5-1	CASSLNYNEQFF
TRBJ1-2	.	TRBV12-3/TRBV12-4	CATWLRFGGYTF
TRBJ2-3	TRBD2	TRBV10-3	CAISTSGSRDTQYF
TRBJ1-2	.	TRBV6-5	CASSYSMGRVLGGYTF
.	.	TRBV29-1	CSVEMGYEQYF
TRBJ2-1	.	TRBV5-1	CASSFQGSYNEQFF
TRBJ1-2	.	TRBV6-5	CASSYTNAAQGTYGYTF
TRBJ1-2	.	TRBV3-1	CASSQTQQGYGYTF
TRBJ1-3	.	TRBV12-3/TRBV12-4	CASSFFGSGNTIYF
TRBJ2-1	.	TRBV2	CASISPPSSYNEQFF